Below, 14 T cell receptor beta chains from the same sample are listed, as sequenced in a study of cytomegalovirus exposure and HLA in healthy donors. Clones were read by immunoSEQ multiplex PCR, and TCRdb kept only the in-frame ones, dropping some. This table holds approximately 190,000 clones, roughly 80% found once. Sequenced sample: PBMCs. These receptors were obtained from a man younger than 35 in good health and CMV-seropositive.

The J gene is TRBJ2-7, the V gene TRBV4-3; D is possibly TRBD1 (5 bases). The ends were cut back, 4 bases at V and 6 bases at J, with 13 bases in the middle. Germline values: CDR1 LGHNA, CDR2 YSLEER. The CDR3 sequence is 13 residues long. The CDR3 nucleotides read TGCGCCAGCAGCCCGGCCCTTAGGGGCGAGCAGTACTTC. Translated, it gives CASSPALRGEQYF.

The chain links TRBV6-5 to TRBJ2-7, with 9 positions matching TRBD2. Unmatched junction bases numbered 10, after V lost 7 bases and J lost 3 bases. CDR3 length equals 15 residues. Germline CDR1 is MNHEY and CDR2 is SVGAGI. The CDR3 coding sequence is TGTGCCAGCACCCCTGCGGCGGGGGGGCTCTACGAGCAGTACTTC. Protein product: CASTPAAGGLYEQYF.

The genes are TRBV2 and TRBJ1-1, with no clear D. CDR1 and CDR2 (germline): SNHLY, FYNNEI. V was clipped by 3 bases and J by 4 bases, with 12 bases between them. The CDR3 extends over 14 amino acids. The CDR3 loop reads CASSEALGGTEAFF. The CDR3 bases are TGTGCCAGCAGTGAGGCCCTAGGAGGCACTGAAGCTTTCTTT.

This chain connects TRBV28 to TRBJ2-1, with D tentatively TRBD2 (6 bases). CDR3 length: 17 amino acids. Germline-derived CDR1 and CDR2 are MDHEN and SYDVKM. V gave up 5 bases and J gave up 1 base, with 18 bases separating them. Written as DNA, the CDR3 is TGTGCCAGCAGTACTATTCCGGGACTGGTTTCCTACAATGAGCAGTTCTTC. Its protein product is CASSTIPGLVSYNEQFF.

V usage is TRBV6-1 and J usage is TRBJ2-7, with D uncertain. Trimming removed 1 base from V and 7 bases from J, with 14 bases in between. This CDR3 contains 14 residues. Germline V gene lookup returns CDR1 MNHNS and CDR2 SASEGT. The CDR3 region is CASSEVLRSWEQYF. The CDR3 DNA follows: TGTGCCAGCAGTGAAGTTCTCAGGTCGTGGGAGCAGTACTTC.

This chain joins TRBV5-1 and TRBJ2-7; 9 positions match TRBD1. Germline CDR1 SGHRS, CDR2 YFSETQ. The CDR3 sequence is 16 residues long. V was clipped by 4 bases and J by 3 bases; unmatched bases: 11. CDR3 region: CASSRSPGQGSYEQYF. The CDR3 DNA sequence: TGCGCCAGCAGCCGCTCACCGGGACAGGGTAGCTACGAGCAGTACTTC.

The genes are TRBV7-2 and TRBJ2-5, with D tentatively TRBD2 (6 bases). Per germline, CDR1 SGHTA and CDR2 FQGNSA. The CDR3 sequence is 15 residues long. V was clipped by 5 bases and J by 5 bases, with 18 bases between them. The CDR3 nucleotides are TGTGCCAGCAGCGGGAGCGGGTTCGCGGGGGAGACCCAGTACTTC. Translation gives CASSGSGFAGETQYF. Variable domain in full (rest from reference TRBV7-2 and TRBJ2-5): GAGVSQSPSNKVTEKGKDVELRCDPISGHTALYWYRQSLGQGLEFLIYFQGNSAPDKSGLPSDRFSAERTGGSVSTLTIQRTQQEDSAVYLCASSGSGFAGETQYFGPGTRLLVL.

The chain recombines TRBV18 with TRBJ2-7; a possible D gene is TRBD2 (5 bases). Looked up from germline, CDR1 is KGHSH and CDR2 is LQKENI. CDR3 size: 16 residues. Trimming took 0 bases from V and 3 from J, leaving 15 bases between them. As DNA, the CDR3 is TGTGCCAGCTCACCACCTAACTCAGACGGGGTCTACGAGCAGTACTTC. Its protein product is CASSPPNSDGVYEQYF.

V and J are TRBV29-1 and TRBJ2-1, with TRBD2 matching over 7 bases. This CDR3 comprises 13 residues. Germline V gene data show CDR1 as SQVTM and CDR2 as ANQGSEA. Losses at the gene ends were 3 bases for V and 4 bases for J; bases not matched to a gene: 3. The CDR3 region is CSVEASGYNEQFF. CDR3 in DNA: TGCAGCGTTGAGGCTAGCGGTTACAATGAGCAGTTCTTC.

This clone was seen only a few times. J is TRBJ2-5 and V is TRBV9; the match to TRBD2 covers 11 bases. J gave up 5 bases and V 5 bases, and 8 bases lay outside the gene matches. Germline assignment: CDR1 SGDLS and CDR2 YYNGEE. This CDR3 is built from 15 residues. This CDR3 is CASSSLAGARETQYF. The CDR3 bases are TGTGCCAGCAGTTCACTAGCGGGAGCTAGGGAGACCCAGTACTTC. Full variable domain (missing parts from reference TRBV9 and TRBJ2-5): DSGVTQTPKHLITATGQRVTLRCSPRSGDLSVYWYQQSLDQGLQFLIQYYNGEERAKGNILERFSAQQFPDLHSELNLSSLELGDSALYFCASSSLAGARETQYFGPGTRLLVL.

This clone was counted a few times. V and J are TRBV27 and TRBJ1-2; 8 bases align to TRBD1. Germline values: CDR1 MNHEY, CDR2 SMNVEV (reference sequence). The CDR3 loop spans 14 amino acids. V gave up 5 bases and J gave up 8 bases; unmatched junction bases: 10. The CDR3 nucleotides read TGTGCCAGCAGTGGGGACAGGCTGGTGGGGGGCTACACCTTC. Translating gives CASSGDRLVGGYTF.

The J gene is TRBJ2-5, the V gene TRBV6-1, with a weak D call TRBD1 (6 bases). CDR1 is MNHNS and CDR2 is SASEGT in the germline V gene. Trimming removed 7 bases at V and 4 bases at J, with 13 bases between. This CDR3 is 13 amino acids long. This CDR3 reads CASTAGRGETQYF. CDR3 DNA: TGTGCCAGCACCGCCGGCAGGGGAGAGACCCAGTACTTC.

The chain is built from TRBV5-1 and TRBJ1-3; D not resolved. CDR3 size: 14 residues. The germline V gene has CDR1 SGHRS and CDR2 YFSETQ. Trimming cost V 7 bases and J 0 bases, with 11 bases left between them. Here the CDR3 reads CASGADVSGNTIYF. The CDR3, as DNA: TGCGCCAGCGGAGCTGATGTCTCTGGAAACACCATATATTTT.

The V and J genes are TRBV29-1 and TRBJ2-5; the match to TRBD2 covers 12 bases. This CDR3 comprises 16 residues. Germline-derived CDR1 and CDR2 are SQVTM and ANQGSEA. V gave up 4 bases and J gave up 2 bases; unmatched junction bases: 8. The CDR3 sequence: CSVGLAGEGWQETQYF. CDR3 DNA: TGCAGCGTTGGACTAGCGGGAGAAGGGTGGCAAGAGACCCAGTACTTC.